This entry is about one T cell receptor beta chain. Its antigen is still unknown. The input lacks base qualities; no much larger clone sits a single base away. This sample is part of a study of blood T cell repertoires in COVID-19 (dated by TCRdb to about 2020). General notes on the study: Samples from collaborators originated in the United States, Italy and Spain and spanned both the acute and convalescent phases of COVID-19. The material from the prospective study consisted of cDNA or gDNA derived from T cells, B-cell-depleted T cells, or PBMCs. Deeply sampled blood TCRbeta repertoires from subjects exposed to, actively infected with, or recovered from COVID-19 were included in the dataset. A freely available public database, intended as a resource for researchers studying the immune response to SARS-CoV-2, is where the repertoires were released. Samples came from the ongoing ImmuneRACE study (first 160 participants) plus 1,254 subjects from 6 global collaborators. Nearly every sample came with metadata listing a de-identified subject ID, COVID-19 status, age in years and sex. HLA class I and class II types, where available, came from metadata supplied by the sample provider rather than from assay-based typing.

The cysteine opens and the phenylalanine closes a CDR3 of 16 amino acids. Of the read, only the CDR3 DNA is kept; its 48 bases are in frame from base 1. V sheds 3 bases and J sheds 1 base, leaving 12 bases between their ends. Based on the germline V gene (reference sequence), the CDR1 and CDR2 sequences are SEHNR and FQNEAQ. Broader findings and caveats from the paper: The amount of clinical and demographic metadata varied by source and participant and was provided uncurated.

TCRbeta CDR3 regions were amplified from genomic DNA by means of the immunoSEQ Assay, a bias-controlled multiplex PCR. Per the source publication's procedure: The number of nucleated cells in each sample was estimated by amplification of reference gene primers within the assay. To quantify the absolute abundance of each unique TCRbeta CDR3 rearrangement, sequence reads were collapsed and filtered. For each sample, productive Simpson clonality was calculated by taking the square root of Simpson's diversity index across productive rearrangements. Drawn from immuneACCESS, this table holds only the in-frame rearrangements with V and J called that TCRdb kept. Clones are partly lost; checked studies trace under half to an unresolved V gene and leave the rest unexplained. The V and J calls and clone size are taken from that table; D and trimming were inferred from the DNA. This sample lists roughly 360,000 clones; over 75% were detected once. The ten most abundant clones make up approximately 1% of the sample.

In the prospective study, participants were roughly 18 to 100 years old, resided in under 30 geographic areas of the United States, and were enrolled through a virtual design. To assign participants to cohorts, the prospective study relied on clinical history that participants themselves reported in a screening survey and a study questionnaire. Each participant in the prospective study had whole blood, serum and a nasopharyngeal or oropharyngeal swab collected by mobile phlebotomists. Additional blood draws and questionnaires over an approximately two-month period could optionally be provided by prospective study participants. Before DNA extraction, prospective study blood samples were shipped either frozen or at room temperature.

This sequence originates from a woman in her twenties or thirties with acute COVID-19. The sequence joins TRBV7-9 to TRBJ1-4, with a tentative D gene TRBD1 over 5 matching bases. Sequencing used PBMCs or T cells enriched from blood (not recorded which). The DNA sequence follows: TGTGCCAGCAGCTTCCAAGCAGGGCTAACTAATGAAAAACTGTTTTTT. This sequence encodes CASSFQAGLTNEKLFF. With all but the CDR3 taken from the reference TRBV7-9 and TRBJ1-4 genes, the full variable domain is: DTGVSQNPRHKITKRGQNVTFRCDPISEHNRLYWYRQTLGQGPEFLTYFQNEAQLEKSRLLSDRFSAERPKGSFSTLEIQRTEQGDSAMYLCASSFQAGLTNEKLFFGSGTQLSVL.